The entry that follows covers one TCR beta chain sequence. Its antigen is currently unknown. This record comes from a study of radiotherapy plus CTLA-4 blockade in lung cancer. Study-level background: Objective responses were documented in about 20% of patients, with disease control in around 31%.

Findings and caveats of the study: Blood saw expansion of tumor-derived TCR clones after radiotherapy plus ipilimumab.

This CDR3 region has 12 residues. Trimming cost V 7 bases and J 8 bases, with 14 bases left between them. The V gene's germline CDR1 is SQVTM and CDR2 ANQGSEA. Repertoires were generated with immunoSEQ multiplex PCR, while TCRdb's copy carries only in-frame clones and drops some. The sample contains 100,000 to 150,000 clones, 90% of which appear only once. The source was peripheral blood, collected from a patient treated with radiotherapy plus ipilimumab. The V call is TRBV29-1, the J call TRBJ1-4; no reliable D call. The TCR was taken from a human donor with non-small cell lung cancer that progressed on radiotherapy plus ipilimumab. CDR3 loop: CSATASSEKLFF. Here the CDR3 DNA reads TGCAGCGCCACGGCGTCCTCCGAAAAACTGTTTTTT.